This entry describes one T cell receptor beta chain. The data stem from a study of shared T cell receptors in the human thymus. Libraries were prepared by immunoSEQ multiplex PCR; TCRdb keeps only in-frame clonotypes and omits some of them. The sample comprises hundreds of thousands of clones, around 87% of which are singletons, and more than 0.009% rests with the top ten. With 5 bases removed from V and 4 bases from J, the gap between germline ends came to 9 bases. Germline values: CDR1 MDHEN, CDR2 SYDVKM. The CDR3 length is 13 residues. These same records also appear under a second study, on human thymus T cells. This second report adds: Thymic and blood repertoires appeared to display a bias in their usage of V and J genes.

The sequenced sample was thymocytes. The clonotype originates from a boy under two years old with a congenital heart defect. V usage is TRBV28 and J usage is TRBJ2-1; D ambiguous. The CDR3 is CASSRFLYNEQFF. The CDR3 coding sequence is TGTGCCAGCAGTCGATTTCTATACAATGAGCAGTTCTTC.